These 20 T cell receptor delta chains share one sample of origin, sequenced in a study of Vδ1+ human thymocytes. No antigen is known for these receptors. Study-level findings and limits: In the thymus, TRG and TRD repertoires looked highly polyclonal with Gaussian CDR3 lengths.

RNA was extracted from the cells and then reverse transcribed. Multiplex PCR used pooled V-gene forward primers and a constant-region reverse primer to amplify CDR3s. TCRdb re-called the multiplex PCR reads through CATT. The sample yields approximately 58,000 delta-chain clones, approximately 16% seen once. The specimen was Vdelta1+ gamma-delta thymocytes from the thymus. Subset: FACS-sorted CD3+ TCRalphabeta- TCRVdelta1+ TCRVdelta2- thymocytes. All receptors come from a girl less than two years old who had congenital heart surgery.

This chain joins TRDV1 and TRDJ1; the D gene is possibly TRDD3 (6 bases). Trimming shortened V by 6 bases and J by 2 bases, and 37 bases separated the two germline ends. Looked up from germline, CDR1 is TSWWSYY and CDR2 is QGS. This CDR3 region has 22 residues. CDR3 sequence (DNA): TGTGCTCTTGGTGGGAACCGCCTTCGGGTCGGGGGCTGGGGACCTGGAACCGATAAACTCATCTTT. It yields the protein CALGGNRLRVGGWGPGTDKLIF.

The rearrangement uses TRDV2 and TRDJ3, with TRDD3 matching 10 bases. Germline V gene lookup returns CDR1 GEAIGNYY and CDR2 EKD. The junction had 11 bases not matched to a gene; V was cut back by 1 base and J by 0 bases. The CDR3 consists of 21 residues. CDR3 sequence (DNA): TGTGCCTGTGACACTGTGTACTGGGGGATTCAAACCTCCTGGGACACCCGACAGATGTTTTTC. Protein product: CACDTVYWGIQTSWDTRQMFF.

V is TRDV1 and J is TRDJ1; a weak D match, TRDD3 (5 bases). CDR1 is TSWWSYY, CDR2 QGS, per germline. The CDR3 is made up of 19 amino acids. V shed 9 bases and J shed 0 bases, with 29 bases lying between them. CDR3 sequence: CALGWAKGNTLEYTDKLIF. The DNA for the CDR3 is TGTGCTCTCGGGTGGGCCAAGGGGAACACCCTCGAGTACACCGATAAACTCATCTTT.

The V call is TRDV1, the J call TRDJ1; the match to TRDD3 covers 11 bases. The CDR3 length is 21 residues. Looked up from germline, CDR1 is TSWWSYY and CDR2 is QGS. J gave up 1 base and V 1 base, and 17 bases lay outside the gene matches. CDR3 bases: TGTGCTCTTGGGGAACCGACTCTTAAGCGATGGGGGATACGGGGCACCGATAAACTCATCTTT. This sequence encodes CALGEPTLKRWGIRGTDKLIF.

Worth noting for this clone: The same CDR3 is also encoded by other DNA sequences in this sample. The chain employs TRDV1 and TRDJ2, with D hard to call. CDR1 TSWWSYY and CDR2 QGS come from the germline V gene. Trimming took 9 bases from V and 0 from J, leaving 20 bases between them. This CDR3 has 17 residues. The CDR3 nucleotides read TGTGCTCTGGCATATCTCCCTAAGGGTGCTTTGACAGCACAACTCTTCTTT. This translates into CALAYLPKGALTAQLFF.

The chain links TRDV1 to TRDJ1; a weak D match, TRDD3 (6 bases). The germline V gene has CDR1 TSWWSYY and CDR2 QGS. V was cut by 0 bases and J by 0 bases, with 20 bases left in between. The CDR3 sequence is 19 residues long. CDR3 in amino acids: CALGELRFGGSRYTDKLIF. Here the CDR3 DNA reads TGTGCTCTTGGGGAACTTCGGTTTGGGGGGTCTCGCTACACCGATAAACTCATCTTT.

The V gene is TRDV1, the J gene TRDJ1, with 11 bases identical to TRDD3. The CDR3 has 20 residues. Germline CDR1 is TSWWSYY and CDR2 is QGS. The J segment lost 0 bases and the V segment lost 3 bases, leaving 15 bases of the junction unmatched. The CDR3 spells CALGDPQEGVLGDNTDKLIF. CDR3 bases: TGTGCTCTTGGGGATCCGCAAGAGGGAGTACTGGGGGATAACACCGATAAACTCATCTTT.

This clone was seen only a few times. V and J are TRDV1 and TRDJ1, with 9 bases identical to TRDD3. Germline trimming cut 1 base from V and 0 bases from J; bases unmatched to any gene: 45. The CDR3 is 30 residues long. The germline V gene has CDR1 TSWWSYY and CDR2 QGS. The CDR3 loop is CALGEPLGPLLALTTGGRRVVRGYTDKLIF. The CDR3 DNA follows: TGTGCTCTTGGGGAACCTCTGGGACCCCTGTTGGCACTTACAACTGGGGGACGTAGGGTAGTACGGGGATACACCGATAAACTCATCTTT.

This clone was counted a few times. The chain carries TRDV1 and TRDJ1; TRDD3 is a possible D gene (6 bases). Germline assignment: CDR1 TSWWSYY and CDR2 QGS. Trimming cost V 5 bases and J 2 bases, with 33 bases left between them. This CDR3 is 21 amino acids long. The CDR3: CALGPQEPYPVPRGSTDKLIF. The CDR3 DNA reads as TGTGCTCTTGGGCCCCAAGAACCCTACCCAGTTCCGAGGGGATCTACCGATAAACTCATCTTT.

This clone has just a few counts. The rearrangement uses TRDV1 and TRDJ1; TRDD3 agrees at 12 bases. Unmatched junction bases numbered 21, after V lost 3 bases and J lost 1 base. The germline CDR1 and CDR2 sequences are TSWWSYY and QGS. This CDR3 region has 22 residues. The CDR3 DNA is TGTGCTCTTGGGGATTCAATTAAGCCTTCCTTATACTGGGGGATACCCACCGATAAACTCATCTTT. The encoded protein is CALGDSIKPSLYWGIPTDKLIF.

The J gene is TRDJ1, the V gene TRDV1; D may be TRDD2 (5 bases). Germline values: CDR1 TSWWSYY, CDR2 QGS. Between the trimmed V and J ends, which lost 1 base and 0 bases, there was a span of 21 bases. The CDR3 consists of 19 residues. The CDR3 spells CALGEPSHPGRFYTDKLIF. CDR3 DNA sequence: TGTGCTCTTGGGGAACCTTCCCACCCCGGGAGGTTTTACACCGATAAACTCATCTTT.

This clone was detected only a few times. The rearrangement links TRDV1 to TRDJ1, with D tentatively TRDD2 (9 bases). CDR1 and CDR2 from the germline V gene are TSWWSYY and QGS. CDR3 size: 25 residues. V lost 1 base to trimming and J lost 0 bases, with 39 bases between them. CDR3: CALGEPTHLPTFASRWGTNTDKLIF. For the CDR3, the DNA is TGTGCTCTTGGGGAACCCACCCACCTTCCTACGTTCGCTTCCCGCTGGGGGACAAACACCGATAAACTCATCTTT.

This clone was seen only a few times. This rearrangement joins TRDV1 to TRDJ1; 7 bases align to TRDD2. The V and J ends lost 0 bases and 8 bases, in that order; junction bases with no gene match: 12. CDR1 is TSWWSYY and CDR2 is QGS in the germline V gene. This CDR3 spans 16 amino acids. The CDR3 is CALGELRVGLPGKLIF. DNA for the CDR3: TGTGCTCTTGGGGAACTAAGGGTCGGCCTTCCTGGGAAACTCATCTTT.

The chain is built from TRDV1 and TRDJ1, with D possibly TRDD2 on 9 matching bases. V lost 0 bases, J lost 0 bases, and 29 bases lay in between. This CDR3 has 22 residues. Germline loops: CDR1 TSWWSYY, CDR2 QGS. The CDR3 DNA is TGTGCTCTTGGGGAACTCGGCCTTCCTACGGGCCGGGGGATAGAGGACACCGATAAACTCATCTTT. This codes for CALGELGLPTGRGIEDTDKLIF.

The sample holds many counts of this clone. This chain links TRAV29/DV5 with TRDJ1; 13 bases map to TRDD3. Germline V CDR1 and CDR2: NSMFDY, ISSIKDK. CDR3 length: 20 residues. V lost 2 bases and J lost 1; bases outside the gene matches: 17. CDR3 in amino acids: CAASPSYSRDWGIRTDKLIF. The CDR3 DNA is TGTGCAGCAAGTCCTTCCTACTCGAGGGACTGGGGGATACGCACCGATAAACTCATCTTT.

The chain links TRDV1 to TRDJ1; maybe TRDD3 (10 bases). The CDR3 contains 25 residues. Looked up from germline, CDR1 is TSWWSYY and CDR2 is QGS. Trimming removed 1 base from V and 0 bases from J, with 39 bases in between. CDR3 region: CALGEPPPKSLPTWGIPRYTDKLIF. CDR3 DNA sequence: TGTGCTCTTGGGGAACCTCCCCCTAAGAGCCTTCCTACGTGGGGGATACCGAGGTACACCGATAAACTCATCTTT.

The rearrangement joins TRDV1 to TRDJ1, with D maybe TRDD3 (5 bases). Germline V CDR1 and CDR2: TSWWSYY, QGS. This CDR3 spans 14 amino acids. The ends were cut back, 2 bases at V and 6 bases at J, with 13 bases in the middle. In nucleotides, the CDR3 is TGTGCTCTTGGGGAAGGGGTCTCTGGGAATAAACTCATCTTT. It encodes CALGEGVSGNKLIF.

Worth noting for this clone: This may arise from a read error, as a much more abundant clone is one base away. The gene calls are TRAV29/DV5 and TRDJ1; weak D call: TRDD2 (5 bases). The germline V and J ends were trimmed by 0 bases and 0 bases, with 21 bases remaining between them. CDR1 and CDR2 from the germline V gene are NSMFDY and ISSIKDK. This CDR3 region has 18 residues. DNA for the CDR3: TGTGCAGCAAGCGCTCCACCTACGTCCCTATCCAACACCGATAAACTCATCTTT. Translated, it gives CAASAPPTSLSNTDKLIF.

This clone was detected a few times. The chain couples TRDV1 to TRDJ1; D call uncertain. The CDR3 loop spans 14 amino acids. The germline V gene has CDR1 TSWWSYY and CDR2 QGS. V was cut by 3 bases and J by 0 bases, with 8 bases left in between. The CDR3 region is CALGDTVYTDKLIF. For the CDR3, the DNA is TGTGCTCTTGGGGATACCGTGTACACCGATAAACTCATCTTT.

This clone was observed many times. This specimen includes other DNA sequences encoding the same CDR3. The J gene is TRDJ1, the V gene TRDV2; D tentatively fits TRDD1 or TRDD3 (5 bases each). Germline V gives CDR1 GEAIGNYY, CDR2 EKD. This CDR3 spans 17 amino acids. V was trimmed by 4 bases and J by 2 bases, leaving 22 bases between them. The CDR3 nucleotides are TGTGCCTGTGAACCCAATCGGGGAAATGTGGGGACCGATAAACTCATCTTT. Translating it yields CACEPNRGNVGTDKLIF.